The rows below give T cell receptor beta chains drawn from one sample of a study of blood T cell repertoires in COVID-19. Generated by immunoSEQ multiplex PCR, the TCRdb table keeps only in-frame clones and is missing some. The profile covers some 340,000 clones, with around 83% appearing a single time and roughly 5.1% taken by the ten largest. Sequences were obtained from PBMCs or T cells enriched from blood (not recorded which). Every receptor here comes from a woman in her 50s who had recovered from COVID-19. The CDR3 runs from the conserved cysteine through the conserved F or W. D genes are given only for firm matches. Expanded clones are given a class, and other clones once, few, many or no size at all.

>-|-|TRBJ1-1|TRBV4-1
TGCGCCAGCAGCCAAGATCCCGTCGTCGCTGAAGCTTTCTTT
CASSQDPVVAEAFF
>-|-|TRBJ1-6|TRBV4-3
TGCGCCAGCAGCCAAGATGCAGATAATTCACCCCTCCACTTT
CASSQDADNSPLHF
>-|-|TRBJ1-4|TRBV11-2
TGTGCCAGCAGCTCCACCGGGAGCGAGGTCGTCTATGAAAAACTGTTTTTT
CASSSTGSEVVYEKLFF
>TRBD2|-|TRBJ2-1|TRBV5-6
TGTGCCAGCAGCTTGGTAGCGGGGGGGCCTTTAGAGTTCTTC
CASSLVAGGPLEFF
>-|-|TRBJ2-5|TRBV5-1
TGCGCCAGCAGCCGTACTAGATCGACACAGCAAGAGACCCAGTACTTC
CASSRTRSTQQETQYF
>-|-|TRBJ1-5|TRBV19
TGTGCCAGTAGCACCCTCAGACAGTTAAGCAATCAGCCCCAGCATTTT
CASSTLRQLSNQPQHF
>TRBD1|-|TRBJ2-1|TRBV18
TGTGCCAGCTCCCTAGACAGGGGGCTAGGGGGTGAGCAGTTCTTC
CASSLDRGLGGEQFF
>TRBD2|-|TRBJ2-7|TRBV19
TGTGCCAGTAGTCTAACCAGACTAGCGGGGCTTGGAGGCGAGCAGTACTTC
CASSLTRLAGLGGEQYF
>TRBD1|once|TRBJ1-1|TRBV11-2
TGTGCCAGCAGCCCCCGGACGGGACAGGGGATAATGAACACTGAAGCTTTCTTT
CASSPRTGQGIMNTEAFF
>-|-|TRBJ2-3|TRBV27
TGTGCCAGCAGTTCTCGCACAGATACGCAGTATTTT
CASSSRTDTQYF
>-|-|TRBJ2-1|TRBV27
TGTGCCAGCAGTTTACAGGGGACCTTCCCCCACAATGAGCAGTTCTTC
CASSLQGTFPHNEQFF
>TRBD1|-|TRBJ1-2|TRBV14
TGTGCCAGCAGCGATCTAAGGGGGCTGGACTATGGCTACACCTTC
CASSDLRGLDYGYTF
>-|-|TRBJ1-5|TRBV6-2/TRBV6-3
TGTGCCAGCAGTACCGGGAGCCCCAATTTCAAGCCCCAGCATTTT
CASSTGSPNFKPQHF
>-|-|TRBJ2-4|TRBV2
TGTGCCAGCAGTGATCAGGGTTTGGCCAAAAACATTCAGTACTTC
CASSDQGLAKNIQYF
>TRBD1|-|TRBJ2-7|TRBV5-6
TGTGCCAGCAGTAGGGACAGGCGGTCCTACGAGCAGTACTTC
CASSRDRRSYEQYF
>TRBD2|-|TRBJ2-5|TRBV19
TGTGCCAGTAGTATAGTCACTAGCGGGGGACAAGAGACCCAGTACTTC
CASSIVTSGGQETQYF
>TRBD1|-|TRBJ1-2|TRBV2
TGTGCCAGCAGTGAAGCAGGGACAGGGAACTATGGCTACACCTTC
CASSEAGTGNYGYTF
>TRBD1|-|TRBJ1-2|TRBV9
TGTGCCAGCAGCGCCGAAGGACAGGGGGTCTATGGCTACACCTTC
CASSAEGQGVYGYTF
>TRBD1|-|TRBJ2-7|TRBV6-5
TGTGCCAGCAGTTTAACCGGGACAGGGCCCTACGAGCAGTACTTC
CASSLTGTGPYEQYF
>TRBD1|-|TRBJ2-2|TRBV11-2
TGTGCCAGCAGCCCCCTACAGGGGGGTAGATCCGGGGAGCTGTTTTTT
CASSPLQGGRSGELFF
>-|-|TRBJ1-1|TRBV5-4
TGTGCCAGCAGTGGGGCAGAGAGCATGAACACTGAAGCTTTCTTT
CASSGAESMNTEAFF
>TRBD1|-|TRBJ2-5|TRBV9
TGTGCCAGCAATAGGGGGCCCACTGGGGAGACCCAGTACTTC
CASNRGPTGETQYF
>TRBD1|-|TRBJ1-1|TRBV7-2
TGTGCCAGCAGCTCCCCAGACAGGGTCAAGGGTGCTTTCTTT
CASSSPDRVKGAFF
>-|-|TRBJ2-1|TRBV9
TGTGCCAGCAGCGTTCAGGTCACCTACAATGAGCAGTTCTTC
CASSVQVTYNEQFF
>TRBD1|-|TRBJ2-5|TRBV5-1
TGCGCCAGCAGCCCGACTAGGGACAGGGCAGAGACCCAGTACTTC
CASSPTRDRAETQYF
>TRBD1|few|TRBJ1-2|TRBV30
TGTGCCTGGAGTCACCCCCCACGGACAGGGGGCTATGGCTACACCTTC
CAWSHPPRTGGYGYTF
>-|-|TRBJ2-7|TRBV19
TGTGCCAGTTCGCCTGGGGGGTCCTCCTACGAGCAGTACTTC
CASSPGGSSYEQYF
>-|few|TRBJ2-1|TRBV7-2
TGTGCCAGCAGCTTAGGGCTAGCGAGAACCTACAATGAGCAGTTCTTC
CASSLGLARTYNEQFF
>-|-|TRBJ1-2|TRBV4-3
TGCGCCAGCAGCCAGAGGGTTCATGACTATGGCTACACCTTC
CASSQRVHDYGYTF
>-|-|TRBJ1-2|TRBV5-6
TGTGCCAGCAGCTTGACACATGGCTACACCTTC
CASSLTHGYTF
>-|few|TRBJ2-2|TRBV7-2
TGTGCCAGCAGCTTCGGGAGGAACACCGGGGAGCTGTTTTTT
CASSFGRNTGELFF
>TRBD1|-|TRBJ2-4|TRBV19
TGTGCCAGTAGTATTGGGACAGCGAATTACGATCTAGCCAAAAACATTCAGTACTTC
CASSIGTANYDLAKNIQYF
>-|once|TRBJ1-1|TRBV11-3
TGTGCCAGCAGTAGGGGAACTGAAGCTTTCTTT
CASSRGTEAFF
>-|-|TRBJ1-4|TRBV20-1
TGCAGTGCTAGTGGCCAGGGAGGTGAAAAACTGTTTTTT
CSASGQGGEKLFF
>-|-|TRBJ1-3|TRBV3-1/TRBV3-2
TGTGCCAGCAGCCAAGTAGAAGACACCATATATTTT
CASSQVEDTIYF
>-|-|TRBJ1-6|TRBV30
TGTGCCTGGACACAGGGTTATAATTCACCCCTCCACTTT
CAWTQGYNSPLHF
>TRBD1|-|TRBJ2-7|TRBV5-1
TGCGCCAGCAGCTGGGGGACAGGGATTGACGAGCAGTACTTC
CASSWGTGIDEQYF
>-|-|TRBJ2-7|TRBV5-1
TGCGCCAGCAGCTTGGTTCAAATGGCCCTGATGTCCTACGAGCAGTACTTC
CASSLVQMALMSYEQYF
>-|-|TRBJ1-6|TRBV14
TGTGCCAGCAGTTTTAGGGGGTATAATTCACCCCTCCACTTT
CASSFRGYNSPLHF
>-|-|TRBJ2-2|TRBV5-1
TGCGCCAGCAGCCTACAGGGTCCCGGGGAGCTGTTTTTT
CASSLQGPGELFF
>-|once|TRBJ2-1|TRBV6-2/TRBV6-3
TGTGCCAGCAGTTGGAGGGGACTTCTGGAGAATGAGCAGTTCTTC
CASSWRGLLENEQFF
>-|-|TRBJ1-5|TRBV19
TGTGCCAGTAGTACTCCCCTATACCGACAAAGTGGGAGCAATCAGCCCCAGCATTTT
CASSTPLYRQSGSNQPQHF
>TRBD1|-|TRBJ2-2|TRBV5-5
TGTGCCAGCAGCCGAACAGGGGTTGACGGGGAGCTGTTTTTT
CASSRTGVDGELFF